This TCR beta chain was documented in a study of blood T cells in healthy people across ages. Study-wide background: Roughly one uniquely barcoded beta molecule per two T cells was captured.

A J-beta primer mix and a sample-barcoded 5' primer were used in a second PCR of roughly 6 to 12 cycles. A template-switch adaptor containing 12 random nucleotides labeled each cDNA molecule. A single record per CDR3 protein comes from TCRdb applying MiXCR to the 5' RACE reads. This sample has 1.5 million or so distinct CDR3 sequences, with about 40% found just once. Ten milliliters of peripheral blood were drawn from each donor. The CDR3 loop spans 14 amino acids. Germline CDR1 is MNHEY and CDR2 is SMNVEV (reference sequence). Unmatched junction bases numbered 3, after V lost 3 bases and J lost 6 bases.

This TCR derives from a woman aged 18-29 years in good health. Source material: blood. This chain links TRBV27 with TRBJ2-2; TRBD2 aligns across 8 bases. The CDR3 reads CASSFGGAPGELFF. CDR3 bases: TGTGCCAGCAGTTTCGGGGGGGCCCCCGGGGAGCTGTTTTTT.